Below are 24 T cell receptor beta chains sequenced from a single sample in a study of blood T cells in healthy people across ages (dated by TCRdb to about 2015). Library generation was performed with 5' RACE. A second about 7 to 11 cycle PCR used a sample-barcoded 5' primer and a J-beta primer mix. TCRdb applied fastp at Q25 and MiXCR to the public reads, then kept only in-frame beta chains. Rows merge per CDR3 protein into single entries with the most common DNA and genes. The sample includes some 1.8 million distinct CDR3 sequences, with roughly two fifths observed a single time. Under 25% of the sample belongs to the ten largest clones. The specimen sequenced was blood. The receptors originated from a human donor in good health.

The chain recombines TRBV9 with TRBJ1-2; no clear D. Germline V gene sequence: CDR1 SGDLS, CDR2 YYNGEE. The CDR3 has 14 residues. V lost 2 bases and J lost 6, with 14 bases in between. In nucleotides, the CDR3 is TGTGCCAGCAGCGTTTATCGGTCCGGGCATGGCTACACCTTC. Translated, it gives CASSVYRSGHGYTF.

V and J are TRBV12-3 or TRBV12-4 and TRBJ2-2; D possibly matches TRBD1 or TRBD2 (6 bases each). The CDR3 has 19 residues. Between the trimmed V and J ends, which lost 3 bases and 8 bases, there was a span of 28 bases. The CDR3 DNA reads as TGTGCCAGCAGTTTTCTCGGGGGCGCGGATCGTTTAGTGCGGGGGGAGCTGTTTTTT. This codes for CASSFLGGADRLVRGELFF.

This chain uses TRBV28 with TRBJ2-7; a possible D gene is TRBD2 (6 bases). V lost 6 bases and J 5 bases, leaving 17 bases between the germline ends. Germline assignment: CDR1 MDHEN and CDR2 SYDVKM. The CDR3 extends over 14 amino acids. CDR3 sequence (DNA): TGTGCCAGCAGCGTCACCGGGACTTACCACGAGCAGTACTTC. Translation gives CASSVTGTYHEQYF.

This chain joins TRBV4-2 and TRBJ2-4, with 8 bases identical to TRBD1. Germline CDR1 reads LGHNA; CDR2 reads YNFKEQ. This CDR3 region has 18 residues. Trimming at V came to 6 bases and at J to 5 bases, leaving 18 bases not matched to a gene. Here the CDR3 reads CASSPSYGQGRGQNIQYF. The DNA of the CDR3 is TGTGCCAGCAGTCCAAGTTACGGACAGGGAAGGGGTCAAAACATTCAGTACTTC.

The V and J genes are TRBV4-3 and TRBJ1-6; D call uncertain. The CDR3 is made up of 14 amino acids. Trimming took 6 bases from V and 16 from J, leaving 22 bases between them. Germline loops: CDR1 LGHNA, CDR2 YSLEER. The CDR3 loop is CASRLREAGNRLHF. DNA of the CDR3: TGCGCCAGCAGGCTAAGAGAGGCGGGGAATCGTCTCCACTTT.

The sample holds a few counts of this clonotype. CDR3 protein: CASSSRDRGSGYTF. The DNA of the CDR3 is TGTGCCAGCAGCTCCCGGGACAGGGGAAGCGGCTACACCTTC. This sequence joins TRBV7-9 and TRBJ1-2; 10 bases are shared with TRBD1. This CDR3 has 14 residues. J was trimmed by 8 bases and V by 4 bases; bases with no gene match: 7. Germline CDR1 reads SEHNR; CDR2 reads FQNEAQ (reference sequence).

The chain recombines TRBV12-3 or TRBV12-4 with TRBJ2-5; 8 bases are a match to TRBD2. The V gene end was trimmed by 1 base and the J gene end by 1 base; junction bases not matched to a gene: 5. The CDR3 totals 16 residues. CDR3 nucleotide sequence: TGTGCCAGCAGTTTAGACGGCGGGGGGCCCCAAGAGACCCAGTACTTC. Translation: CASSLDGGGPQETQYF.

The rearrangement uses TRBV7-9 and TRBJ1-6; D unresolved. Germline V gene sequence: CDR1 SEHNR, CDR2 FQNEAQ (reference sequence). The CDR3 sequence is 16 residues long. Trimming left V 6 bases short and J 8 bases short, with 20 bases between. For the CDR3, the DNA is TGTGCCAGCAGGGGAAACACCGGGTTGAGGTATTCACCCCTCCACTTT. As protein: CASRGNTGLRYSPLHF. Based on the CDR3 plus reference TRBV7-9 and TRBJ1-6, the full variable domain is DTGVSQNPRHKITKRGQNVTFRCDPISEHNRLYWYRQTLGQGPEFLTYFQNEAQLEKSRLLSDRFSAERPKGSFSTLEIQRTEQGDSAMYLCASRGNTGLRYSPLHFGNGTRLTVT.

J is TRBJ1-2 and V is TRBV20-1, with D uncertain. The CDR3 is 17 amino acids. V was clipped by 3 bases and J by 4 bases, with 24 bases between them. Germline V gene lookup returns CDR1 DFQATT and CDR2 SNEGSKA (reference sequence). The CDR3 DNA follows: TGCAGTGCTAGTCCCCCCAGAGGTCGGGCTGACATCTATGGCTACACCTTC. Translated: CSASPPRGRADIYGYTF.

The chain employs TRBV5-1 and TRBJ2-5; D is possibly TRBD2 (6 bases). The J call may be mistaken, given a closer DNA end match to TRBJ2-7. The CDR3 runs to 15 residues. The germline V gene encodes CDR1 SGHRS and CDR2 YFSETQ. The CDR3 reads CASSPGTLQVYEQYF. The CDR3 DNA follows: TGCGCCAGCAGCCCCGGGACTCTCCAAGTCTACGAGCAGTACTTC.

With respect to this clonotype: A much larger clone lies a single base off, so this may be a read error. The V call is TRBV29-1, the J call TRBJ2-1, with TRBD1 as a possible D gene (6 bases). The end of the DNA is better explained by TRBJ2-7, so the J call may be wrong. This CDR3 contains 14 residues. Germline V gene sequence: CDR1 SQVTM, CDR2 ANQGSEA. CDR3 sequence (DNA): TGCAGCACTGGGTACGGGGACACCTACAATGAGCAGTACTTC. The encoded protein is CSTGYGDTYNEQYF.

This clonotype was picked up a small number of times. The chain is built from TRBV24-1 and TRBJ2-3; D remains ambiguous. Trimming cost V 4 bases and J 2 bases, with 15 bases left between them. The germline gives CDR1 KGHDR, CDR2 SFDVKD. The CDR3 has 16 amino acids. The DNA for the CDR3 is TGTGCCACCAGTGACACCCGCAGGCTAGACACAGATACGCAGTATTTT. Translating gives CATSDTRRLDTDTQYF.

The chain joins TRBV5-5 to TRBJ1-1, with D possibly matching TRBD1 (5 bases). The germline V gene has CDR1 SGHKS and CDR2 YYEKEE (reference sequence). This CDR3 is 15 amino acids long. The V end lost 0 bases, the J end lost 7 bases, and 16 bases lay between the germline ends. The CDR3 sequence: CASSLVLGGGSEAFF. The CDR3 DNA sequence: TGTGCCAGCAGCTTGGTTCTGGGGGGAGGAAGTGAAGCTTTCTTT.

The chain employs TRBV5-5 and TRBJ2-2; no definite D call. V lost 0 bases and J 5 bases, leaving 11 bases between the germline ends. This CDR3 contains 15 residues. Germline V CDR1 and CDR2: SGHKS, YYEKEE (reference sequence). DNA for the CDR3: TGTGCCAGCAGCTTGGGGGTGACGAGAACCGGGGAGCTGTTTTTT. It yields the protein CASSLGVTRTGELFF.

The chain is built from TRBV27 and TRBJ1-5, with a possible D match to TRBD1 (5 bases). The CDR3 runs 15 residues. The germline V gene has CDR1 MNHEY and CDR2 SMNVEV (reference sequence). Trimming took 3 bases from V and 5 from J, leaving 14 bases between them. CDR3 DNA sequence: TGTGCCAGCAGTTTGAAATATCAGGGAGATCAGCCCCAGCATTTT. Encoded protein: CASSLKYQGDQPQHF.

The chain recombines TRBV10-3 with TRBJ1-2; 10 bases line up with TRBD1. The J segment lost 4 bases and the V segment lost 8 bases, leaving 13 bases of the junction unmatched. The V gene's germline CDR1 is ENHRY and CDR2 SYGVKD. The CDR3 consists of 16 residues. The CDR3 nucleotides are TGTGCCATCGCCGGGACAGGGGATACCCGGCGCTATGGCTACACCTTC. Protein sequence: CAIAGTGDTRRYGYTF.

V gene TRBV11-2 combines with J gene TRBJ2-5; no reliable D call. The DNA matches TRBJ2-7 better at its end, which makes the J call doubtful. This CDR3 region has 16 residues. The germline V gene has CDR1 SGHAT and CDR2 FQNNGV. CDR3 sequence reads: CASSPRPDPLSVEQYF. CDR3 nucleotide sequence: TGTGCCAGCAGCCCCAGGCCAGACCCATTATCTGTCGAGCAGTACTTC.

The chain joins TRBV6-2 or TRBV6-3 to TRBJ1-5, with a weak D call TRBD1 (6 bases). This CDR3 has 16 amino acids. Germline V gene data show CDR1 as MNHEY and CDR2 as SVGEGT. V was shortened by 0 bases and J by 6 bases, with 15 bases between the two germline ends. As DNA, the CDR3 is TGTGCCAGCAGTTACTCGACGCGGGGGCAAGGTCAGCCCCAGCATTTT. It translates to CASSYSTRGQGQPQHF.

There are a few counts of this clonotype. Germline is not matched at one junction end, which may reflect a read error. The rearrangement links TRBV7-7 to TRBJ2-3, with 7 bases aligning to TRBD2. This CDR3 spans 17 amino acids. Germline V gene lookup returns CDR1 SSHAT and CDR2 FNYEAQ (reference sequence). CDR3 DNA sequence: TGTGCTAGCAGCTTAGGCCTTGCGGGGGACCGCACAGATACGCAGTATTTT. This codes for CASSLGLAGDRTDTQYF. The complete variable domain, with remaining parts taken from reference TRBV7-7 and TRBJ2-3, reads GAGVSQSPRYKVTKRGQDVTLRCDPISSHATLYWYQQALGQGPEFLTYFNYEAQPDKSGLPSDRFSAERPEGSISTLTIQRTEQRDSAMYRCASSLGLAGDRTDTQYFGPGTRLTVL.

The J gene is TRBJ1-2, the V gene TRBV29-1; TRBD1 matches at 10 bases. There are 13 residues in the CDR3. Germline CDR1 and CDR2: SQVTM and ANQGSEA. J lost 4 bases, V lost 5 bases, and 4 bases had no gene match. CDR3 DNA sequence: TGCAGCGTTAGGACAGGGGGTAGCTATGGCTACACCTTC. This gives the protein CSVRTGGSYGYTF.

This clonotype was seen a few times. V usage is TRBV7-2 and J usage is TRBJ2-7; D is uncertain. Trimming shortened V by 4 bases and J by 6 bases, and 13 bases separated the two germline ends. CDR1 SGHTA and CDR2 FQGNSA come from the germline V gene. The CDR3 extends over 13 amino acids. CDR3 region: CASSYEPSGEQYF. CDR3 nucleotides: TGTGCCAGCAGCTATGAGCCTTCCGGCGAGCAGTACTTC.

J is TRBJ2-7 and V is TRBV6-5, with 11 bases identical to TRBD2. Germline assignment: CDR1 MNHEY and CDR2 SVGAGI. This CDR3 has 14 amino acids. The trim removed 4 bases at V and 6 bases at J, leaving 5 bases unmatched. The CDR3 here is CASSSLTSGAEQYF. CDR3 bases: TGTGCCAGCAGTTCCTTGACTAGCGGGGCCGAGCAGTACTTC.

This chain joins TRBV7-2 and TRBJ1-1, with D possibly TRBD1 on 5 matching bases. CDR3 length: 14 amino acids. The ends were cut back, 3 bases at V and 7 bases at J, with 15 bases in the middle. CDR1 and CDR2 (germline): SGHTA, FQGNSA. This CDR3 reads CASSFAGTEIEAFF. As DNA, the CDR3 is TGTGCCAGCAGCTTTGCGGGGACGGAAATTGAAGCTTTCTTT.

This clonotype was counted only a few times. The chain employs TRBV9 and TRBJ1-4; D gene unclear. The CDR3 consists of 16 residues. Germline V gives CDR1 SGDLS, CDR2 YYNGEE. V was shortened by 3 bases and J by 6 bases, with 18 bases between the two germline ends. DNA of the CDR3: TGTGCCAGCAGCGCTCCTGGCAGGATGGAGGATGAAAAACTGTTTTTT. Translating gives CASSAPGRMEDEKLFF. The full variable domain, completed using reference TRBV9 and TRBJ1-4, is DSGVTQTPKHLITATGQRVTLRCSPRSGDLSVYWYQQSLDQGLQFLIQYYNGEERAKGNILERFSAQQFPDLHSELNLSSLELGDSALYFCASSAPGRMEDEKLFFGSGTQLSVL.